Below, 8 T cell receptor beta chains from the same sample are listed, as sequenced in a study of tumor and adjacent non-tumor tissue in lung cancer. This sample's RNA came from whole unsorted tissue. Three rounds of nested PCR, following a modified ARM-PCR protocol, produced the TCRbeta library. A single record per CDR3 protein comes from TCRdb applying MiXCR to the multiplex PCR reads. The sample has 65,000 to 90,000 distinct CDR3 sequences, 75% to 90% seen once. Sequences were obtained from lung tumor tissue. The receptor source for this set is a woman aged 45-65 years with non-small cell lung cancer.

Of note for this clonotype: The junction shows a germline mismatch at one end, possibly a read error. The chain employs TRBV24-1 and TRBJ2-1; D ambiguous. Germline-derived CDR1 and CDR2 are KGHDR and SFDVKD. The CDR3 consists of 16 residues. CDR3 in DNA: TGTGCCACCAGTAAGGCAAGCATCAGATCCTGCAATGAGCAGTTCTTC. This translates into CATSKASIRSCNEQFF.

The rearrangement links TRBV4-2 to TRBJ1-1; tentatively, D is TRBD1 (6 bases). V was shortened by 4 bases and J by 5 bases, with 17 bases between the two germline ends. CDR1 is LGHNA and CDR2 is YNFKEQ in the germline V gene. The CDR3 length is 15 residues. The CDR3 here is CASSRDGGRGTEAFF. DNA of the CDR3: TGTGCCAGCAGCCGTGACGGGGGGCGGGGGACTGAAGCTTTCTTT.

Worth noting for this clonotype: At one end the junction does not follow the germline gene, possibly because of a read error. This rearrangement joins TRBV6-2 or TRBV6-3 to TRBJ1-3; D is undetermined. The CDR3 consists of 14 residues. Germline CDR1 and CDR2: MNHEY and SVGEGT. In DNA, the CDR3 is TGTGACAGCAGATCCGGGAGCTCCGGAAACACCATATATTTT. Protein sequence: CDSRSGSSGNTIYF.

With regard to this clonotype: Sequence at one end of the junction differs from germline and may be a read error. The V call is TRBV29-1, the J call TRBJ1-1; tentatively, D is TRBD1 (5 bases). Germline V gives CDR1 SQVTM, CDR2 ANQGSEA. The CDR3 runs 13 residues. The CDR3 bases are TGCAGCGCAGCAGGGAAAATGAACACTGAAACTTTCTTT. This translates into CSAAGKMNTETFF.

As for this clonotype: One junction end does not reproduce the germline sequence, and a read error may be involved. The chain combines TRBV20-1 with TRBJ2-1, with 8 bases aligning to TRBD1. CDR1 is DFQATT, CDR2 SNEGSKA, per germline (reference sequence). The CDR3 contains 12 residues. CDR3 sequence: CSAGGTGNEQLF. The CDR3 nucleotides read TGCAGTGCTGGTGGGACAGGAAATGAGCAGTTATTC.

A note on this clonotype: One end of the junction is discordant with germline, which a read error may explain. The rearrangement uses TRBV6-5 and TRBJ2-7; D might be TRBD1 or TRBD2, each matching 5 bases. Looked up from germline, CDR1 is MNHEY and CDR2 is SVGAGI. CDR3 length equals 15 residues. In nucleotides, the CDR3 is TGTGTCAGCGGTCCAGAGTTCAGGGTATGGTACGAGCAGTACTTC. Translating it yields CVSGPEFRVWYEQYF.

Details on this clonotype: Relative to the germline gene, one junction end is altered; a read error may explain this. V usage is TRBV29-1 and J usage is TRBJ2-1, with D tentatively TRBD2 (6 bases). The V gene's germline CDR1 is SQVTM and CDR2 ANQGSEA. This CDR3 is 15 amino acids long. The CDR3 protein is CRAELPAGPRDERFF. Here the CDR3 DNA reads TGCAGAGCTGAACTTCCGGCGGGACCCCGGGATGAGCGGTTCTTC.

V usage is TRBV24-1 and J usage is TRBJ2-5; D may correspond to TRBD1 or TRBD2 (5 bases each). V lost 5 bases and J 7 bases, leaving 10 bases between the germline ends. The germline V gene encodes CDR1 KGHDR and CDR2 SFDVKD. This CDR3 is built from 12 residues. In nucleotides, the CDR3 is TGTGCCACCAGTGGCATGAGGGGGACCCAGTACTTC. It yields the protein CATSGMRGTQYF.